This T cell receptor beta chain was obtained from a study of blood T cell repertoires in COVID-19 (dated by TCRdb to the early 2020s). Some background on the complete study: Samples covering the acute and convalescent phases of COVID-19 were provided by collaborators in the United States, Italy and Spain. The prospective study material was composed of cDNA or gDNA derived from T cells, B-cell-depleted T cells, or PBMCs. Deeply sampled blood TCRbeta repertoires from subjects exposed to, actively infected with, or recovered from COVID-19 were included in the dataset. The repertoires were released in a freely available public database meant as a resource for research on the immune response to SARS-CoV-2. Samples were obtained from the ongoing ImmuneRACE study (first 160 participants) and from some 1,200 subjects provided by 6 global collaborators. Sample metadata almost always included a de-identified subject ID, COVID-19 status, age in years and sex. HLA class I and class II types, where available, came from metadata supplied by the sample provider rather than from assay-based typing.

In the case of this clone: Its antigen has not been determined. No base qualities exist here, and no much larger clone lies one base off it.

The immunoSEQ Assay, a bias-controlled multiplex PCR, was used to amplify TCRbeta CDR3 regions from genomic DNA. Per the original workflow: Within the assay, amplification of reference gene primers was used to estimate how many nucleated cells each sample contained. Sequence reads were collapsed and filtered to measure the absolute abundance of every unique TCRbeta CDR3 rearrangement. For each sample, productive Simpson clonality was calculated by taking the square root of Simpson's diversity index across productive rearrangements. TCRdb took this table from immuneACCESS and kept in-frame rearrangements with V and J called. Such tables lack part of the clones; where checked against another copy, unresolved V genes explain under half of the gap, and the rest is unexplained. V, J and clone size are taken as reported in that table, and D and trimming were inferred from the DNA itself. The sample has around 260,000 clones on record, around 90% of them singletons. The top ten clones comprise approximately 0.7% of the sample.

Overall study results and their limits: How much clinical and demographic metadata was included differed by source and by participant, and the metadata was provided uncurated.

CDR1 and CDR2, looked up from the germline V gene (reference sequence), are SGHNT and YYREEE. After removal of 2 bases from V and 5 bases from J, the junction retains 5 bases not matched to a gene. From the cysteine through the phenylalanine, the CDR3 covers 15 amino acids. Only the CDR3 portion is preserved as DNA: 45 bases, with reading frame beginning at the first base. Each collaborating institution followed its own protocols to collect whole blood in K2EDTA tubes. Collaborator samples were shipped for TCRbeta analysis as frozen whole blood, isolated PBMCs, or DNA extracted from either sample type.

The receptor's source is a human donor in a cohort sampled during active COVID-19. Sequencing input: peripheral blood. The rearrangement joined TRBV5-4 to TRBJ1-4, with TRBD1 identical over 8 junction bases. The DNA sequence is as follows: TGTGCCAGCAGCTTTGACAGGGGCCCAAATGAAAAACTGTTTTTT. Its translation is CASSFDRGPNEKLFF.